This TCR beta chain originates from a study of blood T cell repertoires in COVID-19. For the study at large: T cells, B-cell-depleted T cells, or PBMCs provided the cDNA or gDNA that served as material.

Profiling relied on immunoSEQ multiplex PCR, and the TCRdb table lists in-frame clones only, not all of them. The profile covers roughly 150,000 clones, with about 77% appearing a single time and around 4% taken by the ten largest. Germline V gene lookup returns CDR1 DFQATT and CDR2 SNEGSKA (reference sequence). The CDR3 is 9 residues long. V lost 6 bases to trimming and J lost 6 bases, with 5 bases between them. This sequence joins TRBV20-1 and TRBJ1-2; D is unresolved. This TCR was recovered from a man in his 60s with acute or convalescent COVID-19. Sequencing was carried out using peripheral blood. The CDR3 region has the DNA TGCAGTGCGGGAGATGGCTACACCTTC. Amino acids: CSAGDGYTF.